This TCR beta chain is from a study of CD4 T cells in relation to SARS-CoV-2 and coronaviruses. With V trimmed by 6 bases and J by 8 bases, 8 bases remained unmatched. The CDR3 consists of 13 residues. From germline, CDR1 is SQVTM and CDR2 ANQGSEA. CD4+ T cells from unexposed donors were obtained before the COVID-19 pandemic (2011-2018). Isolation of CD4+ T cells took place after less than 13 days in culture. About this clone: Antigen specificity is unknown.

Repertoires were generated with immunoSEQ multiplex PCR, while TCRdb's copy carries only in-frame clones and drops some. Of fewer than 20,000 clones listed, over 60% are singletons. The J gene is TRBJ1-2, the V gene TRBV29-1; 11 bases line up with TRBD1. This clonotype was sampled from a human donor in good health. The specimen sequenced was CD4+ T cells from PBMCs, cultured in vitro. CDR3 amino acids: CSVQDRGRRGYTF. CDR3 in DNA: TGCAGCGTCCAGGACAGGGGGCGACGCGGCTACACCTTC.